This T cell receptor beta chain comes out of a study of blood T cell repertoires in COVID-19. Study background: Both acute and convalescent COVID-19 samples were obtained from the United States, Italy and Spain. Nucleic acid was either cDNA or gDNA, and it came from T cells, B-cell-depleted T cells, or PBMCs.

Trimming shortened V by 8 bases and J by 2 bases, and 10 bases separated the two germline ends. CDR3 size: 13 residues. Germline-derived CDR1 and CDR2 are SEHNR and FQNEAQ (reference sequence). The assay was immunoSEQ multiplex PCR, and TCRdb's table has in-frame clones only and misses some. The sample records tens of thousands of clones, 70% to 90% being singletons. The clonotype comes from a man between 60 and 70 years old with COVID-19, enrolled during active disease. The sample consisted of peripheral blood. The chain uses TRBV7-9 and TRBJ2-1, with D maybe TRBD2 (6 bases). CDR3 amino acids: CASVSGAYNEQFF. DNA of the CDR3: TGTGCCAGCGTTTCGGGGGCCTACAATGAGCAGTTCTTC. The full variable domain, in which reference TRBV7-9 and TRBJ2-1 provide the parts outside the CDR3, is DTGVSQNPRHKITKRGQNVTFRCDPISEHNRLYWYRQTLGQGPEFLTYFQNEAQLEKSRLLSDRFSAERPKGSFSTLEIQRTEQGDSAMYLCASVSGAYNEQFFGPGTRLTVL.